Below, one T cell receptor (beta chain) is given with its context. What it recognizes is unknown. This CDR3 contains 15 residues. The V end lost 2 bases, the J end lost 4 bases, and 14 bases lay between the germline ends. The germline gives CDR1 MNHEY, CDR2 SVGAGI. Generated by immunoSEQ multiplex PCR, the TCRdb table keeps only in-frame clones and is missing some. Among 150,000 to 200,000 clones listed, roughly 90% were seen once. This specimen comes from a study of T cell responses to AZD1222 COVID-19 vaccine. The wider study: Doses given second, at about 4 or about 12 weeks, were pooled. General study points: Donors, mostly white British, included more females; clonal diversity was possibly underestimated.

The specimen comprised peripheral blood, sampled on day 0 of AZD1222 vaccination. The clonotype comes from an adult in good health. The chain has TRBV6-5 and TRBJ1-1, with D possibly being TRBD1 (5 bases). The DNA for the CDR3 is TGTGCCAGCAGTTACAGGGGCCGAATGAGCACTGAAGCTTTCTTT. Protein sequence: CASSYRGRMSTEAFF.